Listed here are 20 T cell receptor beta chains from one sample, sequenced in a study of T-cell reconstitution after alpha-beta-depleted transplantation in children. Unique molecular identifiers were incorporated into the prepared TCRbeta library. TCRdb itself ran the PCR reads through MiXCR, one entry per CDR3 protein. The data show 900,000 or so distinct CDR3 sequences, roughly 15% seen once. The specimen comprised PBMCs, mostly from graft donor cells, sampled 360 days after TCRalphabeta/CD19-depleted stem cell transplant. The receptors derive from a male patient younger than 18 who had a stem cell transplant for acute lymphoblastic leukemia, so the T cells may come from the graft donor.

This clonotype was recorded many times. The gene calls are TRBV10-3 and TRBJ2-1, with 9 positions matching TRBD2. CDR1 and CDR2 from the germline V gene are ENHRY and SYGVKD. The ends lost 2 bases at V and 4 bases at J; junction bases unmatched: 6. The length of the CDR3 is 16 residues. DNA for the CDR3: TGTGCCATCAGTGAGCCCCTAGCGGGATTGTACAATGAGCAGTTCTTC. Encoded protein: CAISEPLAGLYNEQFF.

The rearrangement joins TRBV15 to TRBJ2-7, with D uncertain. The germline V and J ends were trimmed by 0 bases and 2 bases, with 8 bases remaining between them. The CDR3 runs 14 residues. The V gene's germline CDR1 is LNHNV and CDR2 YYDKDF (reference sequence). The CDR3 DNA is TGTGCCACCAGCAGAGATTGGTTTGCCTACGAGCAGTACTTC. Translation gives CATSRDWFAYEQYF.

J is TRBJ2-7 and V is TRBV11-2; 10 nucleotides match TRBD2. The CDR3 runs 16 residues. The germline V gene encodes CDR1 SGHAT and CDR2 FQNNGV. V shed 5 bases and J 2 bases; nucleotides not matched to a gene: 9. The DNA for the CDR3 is TGTGCCAGCAGCCCCGTTGGAGGACTAGCGGCCTACGAGCAGTACTTC. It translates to CASSPVGGLAAYEQYF.

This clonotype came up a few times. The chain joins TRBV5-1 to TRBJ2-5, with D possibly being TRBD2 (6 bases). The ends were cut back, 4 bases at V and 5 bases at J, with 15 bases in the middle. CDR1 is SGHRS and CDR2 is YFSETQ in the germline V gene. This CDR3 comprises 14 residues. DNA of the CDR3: TGCGCCAGCAGCCTGACGGGGGACGCGGAGACCCAGTACTTC. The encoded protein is CASSLTGDAETQYF.

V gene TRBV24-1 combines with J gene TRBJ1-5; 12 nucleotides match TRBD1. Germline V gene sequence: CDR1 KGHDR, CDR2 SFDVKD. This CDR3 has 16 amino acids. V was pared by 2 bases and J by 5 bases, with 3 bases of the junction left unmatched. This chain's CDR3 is CATSDSGTGGYQPQHF. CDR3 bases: TGTGCCACCAGTGATTCCGGGACAGGGGGCTATCAGCCCCAGCATTTT.

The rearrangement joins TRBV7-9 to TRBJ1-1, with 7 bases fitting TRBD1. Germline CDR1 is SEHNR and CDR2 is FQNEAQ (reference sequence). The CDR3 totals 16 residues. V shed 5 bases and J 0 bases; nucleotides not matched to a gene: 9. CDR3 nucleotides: TGTGCCAGCAGCCCCAGGACAGGTGGCATGAACACTGAAGCTTTCTTT. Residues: CASSPRTGGMNTEAFF.

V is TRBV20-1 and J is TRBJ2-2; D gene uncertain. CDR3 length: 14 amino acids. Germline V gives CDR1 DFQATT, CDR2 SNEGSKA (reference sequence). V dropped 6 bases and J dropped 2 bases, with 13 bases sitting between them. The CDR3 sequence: CSARPGQNTGELFF. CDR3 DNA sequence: TGCAGTGCGCGACCGGGCCAAAACACCGGGGAGCTGTTTTTT.

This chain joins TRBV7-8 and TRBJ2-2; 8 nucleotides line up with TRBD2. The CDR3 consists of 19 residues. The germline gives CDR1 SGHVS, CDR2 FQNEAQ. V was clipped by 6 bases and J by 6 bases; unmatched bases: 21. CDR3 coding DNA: TGTGCCAGCAGAGGGGCGAATCGTGTGGCGGGAGGTTTATCCGGGGAGCTGTTTTTT. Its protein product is CASRGANRVAGGLSGELFF. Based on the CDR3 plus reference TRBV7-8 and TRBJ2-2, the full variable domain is GAGVSQSPRYKVAKRGQDVALRCDPISGHVSLFWYQQALGQGPEFLTYFQNEAQLDKSGLPSDRFFAERPEGSVSTLKIQRTQQEDSAVYLCASRGANRVAGGLSGELFFGEGSRLTVL.

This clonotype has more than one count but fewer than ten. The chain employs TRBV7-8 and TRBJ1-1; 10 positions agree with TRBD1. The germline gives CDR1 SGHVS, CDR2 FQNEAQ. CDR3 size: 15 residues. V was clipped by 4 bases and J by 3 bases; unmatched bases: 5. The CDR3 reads CASSSRTGGYTEAFF. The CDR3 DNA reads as TGTGCCAGCAGCTCACGGACAGGGGGGTACACTGAAGCTTTCTTT. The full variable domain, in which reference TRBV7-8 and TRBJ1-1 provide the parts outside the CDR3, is GAGVSQSPRYKVAKRGQDVALRCDPISGHVSLFWYQQALGQGPEFLTYFQNEAQLDKSGLPSDRFFAERPEGSVSTLKIQRTQQEDSAVYLCASSSRTGGYTEAFFGQGTRLTVV.

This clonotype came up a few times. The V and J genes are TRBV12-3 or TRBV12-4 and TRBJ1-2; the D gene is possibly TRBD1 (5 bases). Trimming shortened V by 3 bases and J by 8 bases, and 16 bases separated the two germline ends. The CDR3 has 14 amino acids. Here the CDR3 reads CASSLRREAVGYTF. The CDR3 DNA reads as TGTGCCAGCAGTTTGCGCAGGGAGGCGGTGGGCTACACCTTC.

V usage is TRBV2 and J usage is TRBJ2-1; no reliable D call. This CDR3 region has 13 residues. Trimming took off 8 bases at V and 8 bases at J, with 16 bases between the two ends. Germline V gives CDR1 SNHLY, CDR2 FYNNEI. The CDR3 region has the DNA TGTGCCAGCCCTAAGGGAACTAACTATGAGCAGTTCTTC. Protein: CASPKGTNYEQFF.

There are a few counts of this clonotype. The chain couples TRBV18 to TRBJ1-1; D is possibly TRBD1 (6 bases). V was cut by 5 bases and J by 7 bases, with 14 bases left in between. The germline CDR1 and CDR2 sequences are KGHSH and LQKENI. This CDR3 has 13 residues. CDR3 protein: CASSLQGGIEAFF. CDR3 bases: TGTGCCAGCTCATTACAGGGTGGGATTGAAGCTTTCTTT.

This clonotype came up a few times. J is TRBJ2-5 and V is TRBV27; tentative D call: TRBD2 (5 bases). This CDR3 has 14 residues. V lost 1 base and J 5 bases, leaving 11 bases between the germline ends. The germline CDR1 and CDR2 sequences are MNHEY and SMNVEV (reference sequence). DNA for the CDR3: TGTGCCAGCAGTTTATATGCGGGTGGGGAGACCCAGTACTTC. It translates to CASSLYAGGETQYF.

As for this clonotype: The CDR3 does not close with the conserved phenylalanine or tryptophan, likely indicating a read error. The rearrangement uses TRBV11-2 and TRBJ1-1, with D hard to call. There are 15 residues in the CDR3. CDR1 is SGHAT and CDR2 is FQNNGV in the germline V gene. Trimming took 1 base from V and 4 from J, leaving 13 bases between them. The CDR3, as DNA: TGTGCCAGCAGCTTAGTCGGCCAAGGGATCACTGAAGCTTTCTCT. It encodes CASSLVGQGITEAFS.

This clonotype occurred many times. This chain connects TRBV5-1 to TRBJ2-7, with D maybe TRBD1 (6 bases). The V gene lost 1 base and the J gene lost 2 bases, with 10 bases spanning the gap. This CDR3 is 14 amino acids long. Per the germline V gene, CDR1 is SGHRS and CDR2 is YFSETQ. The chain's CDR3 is CASSLSTGTYEQYF. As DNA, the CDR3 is TGCGCCAGCAGCTTGAGTACAGGGACCTACGAGCAGTACTTC.

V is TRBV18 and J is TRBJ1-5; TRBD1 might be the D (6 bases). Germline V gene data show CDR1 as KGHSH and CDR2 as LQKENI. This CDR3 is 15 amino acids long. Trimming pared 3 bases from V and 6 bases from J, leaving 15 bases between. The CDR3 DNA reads TGTGCCAGCTCACCTGGGGGGGGCTCTGGTCAGCCCCAGCATTTT. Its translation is CASSPGGGSGQPQHF.

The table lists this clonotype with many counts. DNA for the CDR3: TGTGCCAGCAGTGTGGGAAAGGTAGATACGCAGTATTTT. Encoded protein: CASSVGKVDTQYF. This rearrangement joins TRBV2 to TRBJ2-3; D call uncertain. Germline-derived CDR1 and CDR2 are SNHLY and FYNNEI. Between the trimmed V and J ends, which lost 4 bases and 5 bases, there was a span of 10 bases. The CDR3 is 13 amino acids.

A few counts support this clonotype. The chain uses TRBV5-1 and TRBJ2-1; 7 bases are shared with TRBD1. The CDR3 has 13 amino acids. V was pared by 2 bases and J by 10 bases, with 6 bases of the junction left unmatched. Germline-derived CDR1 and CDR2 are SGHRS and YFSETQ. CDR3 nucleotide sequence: TGCGCCAGCAGCTTCGACAGGGAAGGGGAGCAGTTCTTC. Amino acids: CASSFDREGEQFF.

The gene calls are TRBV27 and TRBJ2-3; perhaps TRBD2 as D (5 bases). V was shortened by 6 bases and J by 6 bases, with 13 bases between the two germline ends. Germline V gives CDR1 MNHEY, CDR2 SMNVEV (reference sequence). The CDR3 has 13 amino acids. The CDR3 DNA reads TGTGCCAGCAGACCTACCCCGGGGGATACGCAGTATTTT. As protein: CASRPTPGDTQYF.

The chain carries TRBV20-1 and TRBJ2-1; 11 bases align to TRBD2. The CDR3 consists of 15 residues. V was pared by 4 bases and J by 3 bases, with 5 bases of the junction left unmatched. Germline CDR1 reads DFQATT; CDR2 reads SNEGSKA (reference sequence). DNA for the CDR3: TGCAGTGCTAAGCTGGGACTAGCGGTCTACAATGAGCAGTTCTTC. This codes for CSAKLGLAVYNEQFF.